Below, one T cell receptor (beta chain) is given with its context. Its antigen remains unidentified. No much larger clonotype is one base removed from it; base qualities were not supplied. Taken from cysteine to phenylalanine, the CDR3 has 18 residues. Only the CDR3 DNA stays, 54 bases, in frame from base 1. Trimming accounts for 2 bases at V and 4 bases at J, while the number of junction bases matched to no gene is 11. CDR1 and CDR2 are read off the germline V gene as MGHRA and YSYEKL. The cohort comprised 666 healthy bone marrow donors. At the time of sampling, every cohort member was nominally healthy, though immune exposures that went unrecorded were likely present. The donor was CMV seronegative and was included in the group of about 400 seronegative cohort members. A peripheral blood sample was provided by each donor, and peripheral blood mononuclear cells were used for TCR beta sequencing. The Qiagen DNeasy Blood Extraction Kit was used to extract genomic DNA from the blood cell samples.

This specimen comes from a study of cytomegalovirus exposure and HLA in healthy donors (dated by TCRdb to between 2016 and 2019). Concerning the study at large: In an earlier analysis of about 560 of the donors, about 270 Gb of sequence data and 95 million to 130 million unique TCR beta sequences from about 180 million T cells were reported. An early release covering roughly 600 HLA-typed donors comprised about 310 gigabases of sequencing data and roughly 86 million unique TCR sequences. The genetic ancestry cluster associated with self-reported Caucasian donors included 81% of the 300 to 400 genotyped donors. The study was designed to test whether signatures of past pathogen exposure could be identified by cataloging public T cell receptors. The T cell repertoires of some 670 subjects were profiled by immunosequencing and related to cytomegalovirus serostatus. A separate validation cohort of roughly 130 different subjects was used in addition to the approximately 610-subject first cohort. To predict cytomegalovirus infection status, the study brought together high-throughput TCR immunosequencing, statistical association of individual TCRs with disease status, and machine learning. In a later analysis, previously published TCR beta repertoires from 550 to 750 donors were re-analyzed and high-resolution HLA genotyping was added so that TCR occurrence patterns could be studied. The later analysis used no new phenotypic data to find candidate immune exposures, relying instead on TCR beta sequences and their occurrence across donors. To decide whether each TCR beta V gene segment behaved as functional or pseudogenic, an earlier analysis of some 540 of the donors relied on high-throughput TCR beta sequencing. Donor age, sex, ethnicity and CMV serostatus were compiled together with the repertoire data. A later genetic analysis used genome-wide SNP genotypes for about 60% of the roughly 670 donors, treating that subset as a discovery cohort. All discovery cohort repertoires had been generated using a single sequencing platform. Both class I and class II loci were covered by HLA typing, at four-digit resolution. Typing coverage differed by locus: A, B, C, DRB1 and DQB1 were typed in roughly 620-640 donors, DQA1 in around 500, DPA1 in nearly 610, and DPB1 in 450 to 490. About 5 DR-DQ haplotypes were handled as single units for association and clustering, since linkage in the cohort was strong. Across approximately 400 genotyped donors of the cohort, an average of about 240,000 unique TCR beta nucleotide sequences per donor were sequenced, and roughly 17% of those sequences were non-productive. Points the paper makes about the study in general: Several of the top co-occurrence clusters appeared to be linked to parvovirus B19, influenza, CMV and Epstein-Barr virus, according to a later analysis. In an earlier analysis of roughly 560 of the donors, most TCR beta V segments were observed in productive rearrangements about 87% or about 30% of the time, broadly matching IMGT annotations. Compared with equally common non-associated chains, HLA-associated TCR beta chains in a later analysis were more clonally expanded and had lower generation probabilities. A later analysis found that most CMV-associated TCR beta chains appeared HLA-restricted, with HLA associations seemingly driven largely by CMV exposure. Some IMGT-functional V segments, including TRBV6-2 and TRBV6-3, could not be distinguished by the 87-base-pair reads and were therefore excluded. Correlated functional status among segregating V segments might be attributable to linkage disequilibrium, but an unknown experimental factor could not be ruled out. A further reported finding was that TCR beta sequences accurately predicted the HLA-A and HLA-B alleles for most subjects in the first cohort. A cluster of highly shared sequence variants was judged likely to represent a technical artifact of the sequencing pipeline. Compared with the 666-donor mean, donors in an Asian-associated ancestry cluster had fewer N-insertions in productive TCRs, according to a later genetic analysis. An association between a missense DCLRE1C variant and V-gene and J-gene trimming of TCR beta chains was found in a later genetic analysis and replicated in an independent cohort. In vitro tests confirmed that three of the cytomegalovirus-associated TCR beta chains recognize cytomegalovirus antigens. Sequencing depth was assumed to be roughly uniform across donors in the presence/absence analyses, though that assumption may not hold. For the cohort, immune exposure information was limited to CMV serostatus. According to the authors, the approach could potentially be generalized to other disease states and immunological phenotypes. Because some donors lacked HLA typing at each locus, the association tests relied only on the typed subset. Across donors, most TCR sequences were observed very rarely, whereas some public TCRs were present in many individuals. The study gave a list of under 200 TCR beta chains associated with cytomegalovirus. In a later analysis, TCR association rates were found to vary across HLA loci, with the most associated TCRs seen for DRB1 alleles and the fewest for HLA-C alleles. Because counts were too low, 15 to 20 rarely observed V segments, including chromosome 9 orphons, were excluded from the earlier analysis of 500 to 700 of the donors. The classifier was reported to diagnose cytomegalovirus status with high specificity and sensitivity in both the original cohort and the validation cohort. In this cohort, only TCR beta chains were sequenced, and detectable features were limited by the absence of alpha or paired-chain data. In a later analysis, 16,951 TCR beta sequences were associated with specific HLA alleles at a false discovery rate of 0.05. Strong co-occurrence of HLA alleles, especially DR and DQ, made assigning TCR associations to individual alleles difficult.

The library was made by the immunoSEQ multiplex PCR assay. A mixture of 60 forward primers for TCR Vbeta segments and 13 reverse primers for TCR Jbeta segments was used in the multiplex PCR. Amplification of the CDR3 region of rearranged TCR beta genes was performed with a multiplex PCR assay on genomic DNA. Amplified TCR beta libraries were sequenced as 87-base-pair reads on the Illumina HiSeq System. Processing in the source paper ran as follows. Across the 640 or so repertoires, a later analysis counted approximately 83 million unique TCR beta chains, roughly 11 million of which were shared by at least two donors. To remove PCR and sequencing errors, raw reads were error-corrected and collapsed into unique sequences using a nearest-neighbor algorithm that merged closely related sequences. CDR3 sequences were aligned to IMGT reference sequences to assign V, D and J gene segments. For a sequence to be retained, a match of at least six nucleotides to both a V gene segment and a J gene segment was required. A rearrangement was called productive if the CDR3 had no stop codons and remained in frame with V and J, and every other rearrangement was called non-productive. CDR3 was defined according to IMGT convention as the region running from the second conserved V-encoded cysteine to the conserved J-encoded phenylalanine. Sequences without an unambiguous match to a single V gene segment were excluded from the earlier analysis of 450 to 750 of the donors. In an earlier analysis of approximately 590 of the donors, V segments were called functional above 56.7% productive rearrangements and were called segregating when the between-donor standard deviation exceeded 5%. A statistical classification framework was built to diagnose cytomegalovirus status from the catalog of TCR beta chain sequences. V and J gene assignment, in a later analysis, came from comparing TCR nucleotide sequences with IMGT/GENE-DB human TR gene sequences. The TCRdist pipeline was used in a later analysis to assign CDR3 sequences and most-parsimonious VDJ recombination scenarios. In a later analysis, each TCR beta chain was defined by its CDR3 amino acid sequence together with its V-gene family, and reads lacking a unique V-gene family were excluded. A later analysis removed 550 to 700 highly shared, low-generation-probability nucleotide sequences to deal with suspected cross-contamination and a sequencing artifact. For each public chain, a later analysis derived a clonal expansion index from normalized ranks of inferred template counts within each repertoire. In a later analysis, generation probabilities were computed with a VDJ recombination model fitted to out-of-frame rearrangements, and the resulting probabilities were checked against IGoR. A later analysis scored TCR-TCR, TCR-HLA and TCR-CMV co-occurrence with hypergeometric tests, applying a repertoire-size bias correction to TCR pairs. To estimate false discovery rates, a later analysis permuted the HLA or CMV assignments 20 times. A later analysis grouped co-occurring TCRs with DBSCAN, adding TCRdist sequence similarity when clustering within HLA-allele-positive subsets. Co-occurrence clustering excluded repertoires with fewer than 30,000 or more than 120,000 public chains, plus five with anomalous nucleotide sharing. The clones in this table, taken by TCRdb from immuneACCESS, are in-frame only. Not every clone is retained; where verified, under half of the shortfall comes from an unresolved V gene, and the cause of the rest is unknown. V and J calls and clone size are as listed in that table; D and trimming were resolved from the DNA. Recorded for this sample are more than 95,000 clones; just under 80% of them occurred a single time. The ten biggest clones cover about 5.3% of the sample.

The sequenced material came from PBMCs. The sequence links TRBV4-1 to TRBJ2-1, with 10 central nucleotides matching TRBD2. This TCR came from a male donor in good health and CMV-seronegative. The CDR3 loop reads CASSQRGLAGAKYNEQFF. The DNA reads TGCGCCAGCAGCCAACGGGGGCTAGCGGGAGCAAAGTACAATGAGCAGTTCTTC.